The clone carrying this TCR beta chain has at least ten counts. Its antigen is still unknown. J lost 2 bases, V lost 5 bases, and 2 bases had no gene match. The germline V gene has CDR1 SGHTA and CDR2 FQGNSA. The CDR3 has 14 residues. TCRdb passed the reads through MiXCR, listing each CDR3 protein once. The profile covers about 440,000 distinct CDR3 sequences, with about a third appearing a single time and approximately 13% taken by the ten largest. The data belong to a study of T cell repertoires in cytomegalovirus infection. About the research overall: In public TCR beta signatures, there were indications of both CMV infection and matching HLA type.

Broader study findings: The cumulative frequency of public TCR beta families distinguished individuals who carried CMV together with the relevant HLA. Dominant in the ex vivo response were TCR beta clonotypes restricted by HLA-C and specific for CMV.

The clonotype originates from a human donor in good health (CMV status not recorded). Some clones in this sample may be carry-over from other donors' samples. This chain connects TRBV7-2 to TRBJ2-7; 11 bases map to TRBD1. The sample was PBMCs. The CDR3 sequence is CASSKGQGAYEQYF. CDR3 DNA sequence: TGTGCCAGCAGCAAGGGACAGGGGGCCTACGAGCAGTACTTC.